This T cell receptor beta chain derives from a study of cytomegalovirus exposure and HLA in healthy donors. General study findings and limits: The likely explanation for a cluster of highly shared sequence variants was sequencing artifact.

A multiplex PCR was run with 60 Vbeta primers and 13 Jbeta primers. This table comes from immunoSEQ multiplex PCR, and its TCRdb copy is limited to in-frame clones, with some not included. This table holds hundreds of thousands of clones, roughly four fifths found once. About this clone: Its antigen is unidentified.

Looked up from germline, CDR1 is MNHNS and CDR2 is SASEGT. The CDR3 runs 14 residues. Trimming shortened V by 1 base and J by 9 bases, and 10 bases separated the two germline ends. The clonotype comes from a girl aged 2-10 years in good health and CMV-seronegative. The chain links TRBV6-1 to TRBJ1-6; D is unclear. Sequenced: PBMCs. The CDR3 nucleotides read TGTGCCAGCAGTGAAGGTTCGAGGGTTTCACCCCTCCACTTT. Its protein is CASSEGSRVSPLHF.